This note documents a single T cell receptor beta chain sequence. This clonotype showed up many times. Its antigen specificity is not known. No base quality information exists; no much larger clone differs at one position. This sample is part of a study of naive and memory T cell subsets (dated by TCRdb to about 2017). At the level of the whole study: The figure summarizing the skin biopsy and whole blood samples listed about 10 blood donors, 7 tuberculin skin test biopsies and 3 saline control biopsies. PCR2 was typically run as a SYBR Green qPCR and stopped at a set threshold, although low-input samples could use end-point PCR of about 6 cycles instead. Results and caveats for the whole study, not just this receptor: The RNA-based method was acknowledged as potentially sensitive to TCR transcript changes with T cell activation and differentiation.

Libraries were prepared through 5' RACE. Four rounds of PCR, run with the SP2 primer together with nested alpha and beta constant region primers, were used to amplify the ligated cDNA. For the blood and skin samples, TCR RNA was reverse transcribed with SuperScript IV using primers for the alpha and beta constant regions. Using T4 RNA ligase 1, an oligonucleotide carrying both the Illumina SP2 primer and a UMI was ligated onto the 3' end of the cDNA. The 12-nucleotide UMI was composed of two random hexamers separated by an eight-base spacer, which was included to prevent hairpin formation. TCR alpha and beta chain libraries were processed separately from the second PCR onward, with dual indexing for multiplexing. After pooling, the indexed libraries were analyzed by capillary electrophoresis and sequenced on either an Illumina MiSeq or NextSeq. Libraries were spiked with PhiX DNA at about 5-7.5% so that base diversity was increased and cluster recognition was improved. As for how the authors treated the data: Demultiplexor took UMIs from read 2, joined the UMIs to the TCR sequence from read 1, and separated reads according to sample indices. V and J genes and V-J junctions were identified by Decombinator, and each TCR was assigned a five-part identifier that included V and J deletions. Collapsinator used UMIs to correct sequencing errors and PCR amplification heterogeneity, producing a UMI-based abundance for each TCR. CDR3Translator turned identifiers into nucleotide sequence, translated the nucleotide sequence into amino acids, and pulled out CDR3 regions based on terminal motifs. Error-corrected alpha and beta TCR counts from blood and skin were compared after normalization to input RNA amount. Clones were called with MiXCR by TCRdb after fastp trimmed the public reads at Q25, and only in-frame beta chains were retained. CDR3 protein sequences are deduplicated, and each keeps its most common genes and DNA. TCRdb, not the original authors, processed these V and J calls. Present in this sample are roughly 56,000 distinct CDR3 sequences, roughly 6.7% of which were seen just once. Together, the top ten hold about a tenth of the sample.

The CDR3 goes from the cysteine to the phenylalanine over 15 residues. Kept here is only the CDR3 DNA, which spans 45 bases and is read in frame from base 1. The germline V end is reduced by 3 bases and the J end by 5 bases; junction bases left unmatched: 9. The CDR1 and CDR2 encoded by the germline V gene are MNHNS and SASEGT. The study reported a robust and sensitive protocol to amplify, sequence and analyze TCRs, based on 3' ligation of a UMI-containing oligonucleotide to TCR cDNA. Whole blood analysis involved drawing roughly 2.4 ml of peripheral blood from adult healthy volunteers into Tempus tubes and then extracting RNA following the manufacturer's instructions. Before reverse transcription, total RNA that had not been cell sorted was treated with RQ1 DNase, with a target input of roughly 1 to 1,100 ng. Libraries were prepared from skin biopsies and whole blood to test how robust the pipeline was in samples where T cells are a minority population.

The TCR comes from a male donor in good health. Here the chain combines TRBV6-1 and TRBJ2-5; TRBD1 agrees with 7 junctional bases. At the DNA level, the sequence is TGTGCCAGCAGTGATTCTGAAGGGGGCGCGGAGACCCAGTACTTC. This translates into CASSDSEGGAETQYF.